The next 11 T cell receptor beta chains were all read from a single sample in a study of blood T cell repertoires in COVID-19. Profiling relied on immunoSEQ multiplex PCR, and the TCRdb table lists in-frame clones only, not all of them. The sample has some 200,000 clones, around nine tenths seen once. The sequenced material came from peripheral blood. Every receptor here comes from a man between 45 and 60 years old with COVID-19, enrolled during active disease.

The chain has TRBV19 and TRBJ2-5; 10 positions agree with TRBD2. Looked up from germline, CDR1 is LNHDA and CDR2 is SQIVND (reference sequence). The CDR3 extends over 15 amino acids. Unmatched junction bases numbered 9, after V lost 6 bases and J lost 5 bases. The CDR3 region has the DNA TGTGCCAGTAGCGGACTAGCGGAGGGGGAGGAGACCCAGTACTTC. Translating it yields CASSGLAEGEETQYF.

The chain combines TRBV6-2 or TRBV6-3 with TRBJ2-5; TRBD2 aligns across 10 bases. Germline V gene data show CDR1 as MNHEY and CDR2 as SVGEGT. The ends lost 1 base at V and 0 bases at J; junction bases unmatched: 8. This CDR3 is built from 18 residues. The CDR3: CASSYWASGGAYQETQYF. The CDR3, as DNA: TGTGCCAGCAGTTACTGGGCTAGCGGGGGCGCATACCAAGAGACCCAGTACTTC.

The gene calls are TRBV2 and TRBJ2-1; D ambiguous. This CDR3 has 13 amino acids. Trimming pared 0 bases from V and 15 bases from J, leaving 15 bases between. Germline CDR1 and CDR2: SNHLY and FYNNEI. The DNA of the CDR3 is TGTGCCAGCAGTGAAGCGTGGGCGCCCACTGGGTTCTTC. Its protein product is CASSEAWAPTGFF. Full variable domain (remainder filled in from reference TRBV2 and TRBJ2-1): EPEVTQTPSHQVTQMGQEVILRCVPISNHLYFYWYRQILGQKVEFLVSFYNNEISEKSEIFDDQFSVERPDGSNFTLKIRSTKLEDSAMYFCASSEAWAPTGFFGPGTRLTVL.

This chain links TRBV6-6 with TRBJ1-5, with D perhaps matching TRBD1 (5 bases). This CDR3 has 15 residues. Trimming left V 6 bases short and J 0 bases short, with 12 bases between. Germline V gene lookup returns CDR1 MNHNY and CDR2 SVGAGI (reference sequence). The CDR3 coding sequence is TGTGCCAGCAGCCCCGGGGGGTATAGCAATCAGCCCCAGCATTTT. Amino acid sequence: CASSPGGYSNQPQHF.

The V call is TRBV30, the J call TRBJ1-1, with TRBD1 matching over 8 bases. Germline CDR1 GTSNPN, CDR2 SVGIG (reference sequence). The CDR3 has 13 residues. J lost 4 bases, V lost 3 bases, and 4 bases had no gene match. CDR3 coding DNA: TGTGCCTGGAGCAGGGGGCCGGGCACTGAAGCTTTCTTT. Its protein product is CAWSRGPGTEAFF.

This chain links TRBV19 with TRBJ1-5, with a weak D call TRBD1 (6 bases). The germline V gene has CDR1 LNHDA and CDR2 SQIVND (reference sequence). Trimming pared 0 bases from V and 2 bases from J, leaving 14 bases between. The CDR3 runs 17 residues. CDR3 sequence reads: CASSIDMGARGNQPQHF. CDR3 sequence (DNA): TGTGCCAGTAGTATAGATATGGGGGCGCGGGGCAATCAGCCCCAGCATTTT.

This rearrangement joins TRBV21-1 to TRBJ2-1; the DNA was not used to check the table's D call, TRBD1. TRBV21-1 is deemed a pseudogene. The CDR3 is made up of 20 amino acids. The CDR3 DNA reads TGTGCCAGCAGCTCCCTCACGGGACAGGGGGCTGATCGGGTAAACAATGAGCAGTTCTTC. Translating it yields CASSSLTGQGADRVNNEQFF.

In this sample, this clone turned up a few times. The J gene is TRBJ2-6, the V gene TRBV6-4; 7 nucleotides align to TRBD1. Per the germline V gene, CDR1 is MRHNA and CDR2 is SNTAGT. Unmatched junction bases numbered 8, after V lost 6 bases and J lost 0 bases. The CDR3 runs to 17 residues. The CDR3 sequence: CASSDGPGGSGANVLTF. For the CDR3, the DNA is TGTGCCAGCAGCGATGGGCCAGGGGGCTCTGGGGCCAACGTCCTGACTTTC.

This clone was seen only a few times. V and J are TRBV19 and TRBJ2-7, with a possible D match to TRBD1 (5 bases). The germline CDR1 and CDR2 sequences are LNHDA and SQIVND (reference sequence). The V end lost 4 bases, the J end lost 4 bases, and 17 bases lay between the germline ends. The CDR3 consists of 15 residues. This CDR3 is CASSKDTGLMYEQYF. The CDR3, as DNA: TGTGCCAGTAGTAAGGATACAGGTCTCATGTACGAGCAGTACTTC.

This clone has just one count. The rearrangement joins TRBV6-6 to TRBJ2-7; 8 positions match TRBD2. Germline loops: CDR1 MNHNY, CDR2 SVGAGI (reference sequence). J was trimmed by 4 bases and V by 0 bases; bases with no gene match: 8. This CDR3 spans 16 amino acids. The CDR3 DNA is TGTGCCAGCAGTTACTCTGCCAGCGGGAGTGGTTACGAGCAGTACTTC. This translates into CASSYSASGSGYEQYF.

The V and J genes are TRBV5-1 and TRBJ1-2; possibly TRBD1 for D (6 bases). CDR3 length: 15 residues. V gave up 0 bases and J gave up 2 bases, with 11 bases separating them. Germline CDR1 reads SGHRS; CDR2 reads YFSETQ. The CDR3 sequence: CASSLGPQGNYGYTF. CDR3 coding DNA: TGCGCCAGCAGCTTGGGCCCCCAGGGGAACTATGGCTACACCTTC. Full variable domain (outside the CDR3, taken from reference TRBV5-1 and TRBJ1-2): KAGVTQTPRYLIKTRGQQVTLSCSPISGHRSVSWYQQTPGQGLQFLFEYFSETQRNKGNFPGRFSGRQFSNSRSEMNVSTLELGDSALYLCASSLGPQGNYGYTFGSGTRLTVV.